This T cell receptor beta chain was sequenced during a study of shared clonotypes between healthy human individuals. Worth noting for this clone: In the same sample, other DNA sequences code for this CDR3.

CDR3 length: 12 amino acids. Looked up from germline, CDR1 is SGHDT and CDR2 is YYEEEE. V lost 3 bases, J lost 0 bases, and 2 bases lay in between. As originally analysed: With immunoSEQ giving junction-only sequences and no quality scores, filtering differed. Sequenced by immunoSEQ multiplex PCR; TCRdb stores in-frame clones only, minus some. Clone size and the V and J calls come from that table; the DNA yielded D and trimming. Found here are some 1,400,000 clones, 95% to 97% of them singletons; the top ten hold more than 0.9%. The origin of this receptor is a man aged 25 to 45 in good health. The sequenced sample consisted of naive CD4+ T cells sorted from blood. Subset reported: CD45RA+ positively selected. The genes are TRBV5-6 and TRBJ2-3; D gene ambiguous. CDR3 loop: CASSSSTDTQYF. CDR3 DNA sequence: TGTGCCAGCAGCTCGAGCACAGATACGCAGTATTTT.